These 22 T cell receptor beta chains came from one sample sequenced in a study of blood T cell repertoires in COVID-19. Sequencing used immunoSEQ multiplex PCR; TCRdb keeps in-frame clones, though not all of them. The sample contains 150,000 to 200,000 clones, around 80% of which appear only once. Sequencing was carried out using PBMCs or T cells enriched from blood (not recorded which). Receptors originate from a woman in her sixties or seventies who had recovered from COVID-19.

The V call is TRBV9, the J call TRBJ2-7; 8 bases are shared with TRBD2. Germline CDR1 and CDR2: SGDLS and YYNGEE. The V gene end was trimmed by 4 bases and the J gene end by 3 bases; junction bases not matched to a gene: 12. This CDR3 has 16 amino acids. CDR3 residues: CASSRGLALVDYEQYF. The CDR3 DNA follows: TGTGCCAGCAGCCGCGGACTAGCTTTGGTAGACTACGAGCAGTACTTC.

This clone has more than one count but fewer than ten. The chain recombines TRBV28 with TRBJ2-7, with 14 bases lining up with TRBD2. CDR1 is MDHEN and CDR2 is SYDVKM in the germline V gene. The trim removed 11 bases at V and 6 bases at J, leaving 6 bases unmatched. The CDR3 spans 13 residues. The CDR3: CAGGTSGGVEQYF. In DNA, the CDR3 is TGTGCCGGCGGGACTAGCGGGGGCGTCGAGCAGTACTTC.

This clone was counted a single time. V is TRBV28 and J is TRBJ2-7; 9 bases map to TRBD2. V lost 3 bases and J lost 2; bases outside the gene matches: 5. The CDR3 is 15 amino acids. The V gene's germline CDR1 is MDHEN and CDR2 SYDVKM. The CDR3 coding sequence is TGTGCCAGCAGTTTCTTAGCGGGAGTTACCTACGAGCAGTACTTC. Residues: CASSFLAGVTYEQYF.

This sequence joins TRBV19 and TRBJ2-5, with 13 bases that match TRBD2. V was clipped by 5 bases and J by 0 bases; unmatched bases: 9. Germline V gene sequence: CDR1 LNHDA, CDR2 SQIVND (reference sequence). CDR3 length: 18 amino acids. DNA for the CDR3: TGTGCCAGTAGTTTCGTACTAGCGGGGGGGCACGACCAAGAGACCCAGTACTTC. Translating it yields CASSFVLAGGHDQETQYF.

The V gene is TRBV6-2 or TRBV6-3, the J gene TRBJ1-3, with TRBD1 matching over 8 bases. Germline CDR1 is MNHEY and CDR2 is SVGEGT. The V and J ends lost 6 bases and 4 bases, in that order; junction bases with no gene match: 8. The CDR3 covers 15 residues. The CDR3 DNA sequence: TGTGCCAGCAGCCCTGGACAGGGCTCGGGAAACACCATATATTTT. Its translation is CASSPGQGSGNTIYF.

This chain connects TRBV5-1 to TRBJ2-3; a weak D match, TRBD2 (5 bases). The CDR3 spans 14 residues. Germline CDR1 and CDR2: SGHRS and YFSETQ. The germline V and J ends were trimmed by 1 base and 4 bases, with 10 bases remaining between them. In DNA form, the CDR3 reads TGCGCCAGCAGCTTGTTCGGAGCGGCAGATACGCAGTATTTT. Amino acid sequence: CASSLFGAADTQYF.

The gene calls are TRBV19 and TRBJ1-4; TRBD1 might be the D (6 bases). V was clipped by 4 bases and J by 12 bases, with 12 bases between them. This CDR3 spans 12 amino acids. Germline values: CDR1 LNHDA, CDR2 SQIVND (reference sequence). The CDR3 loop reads CASSSPPGELFF. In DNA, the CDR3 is TGTGCCAGTAGTAGCCCCCCAGGGGAACTGTTTTTT.

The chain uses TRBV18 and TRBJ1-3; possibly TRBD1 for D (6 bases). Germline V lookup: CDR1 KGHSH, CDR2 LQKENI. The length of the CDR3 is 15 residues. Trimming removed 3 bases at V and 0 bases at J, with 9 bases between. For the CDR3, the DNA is TGTGCCAGCTCACCCCCGGGACACTCTGGAAACACCATATATTTT. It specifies CASSPPGHSGNTIYF. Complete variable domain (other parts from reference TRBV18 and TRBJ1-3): NAGVMQNPRHLVRRRGQEARLRCSPMKGHSHVYWYRQLPEEGLKFMVYLQKENIIDESGMPKERFSAEFPKEGPSILRIQQVVRGDSAAYFCASSPPGHSGNTIYFGEGSWLTVV.

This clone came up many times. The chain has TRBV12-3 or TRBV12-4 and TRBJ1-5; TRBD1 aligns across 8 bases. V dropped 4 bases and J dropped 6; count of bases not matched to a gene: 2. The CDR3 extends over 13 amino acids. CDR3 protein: CASSSGGGQPQHF. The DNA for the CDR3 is TGTGCCAGCAGTTCAGGGGGCGGTCAGCCCCAGCATTTT.

In DNA form, the CDR3 reads TGTGCCAGCAGTTTAGACAGCCTCTATGGCTACACCTTC. Residues: CASSLDSLYGYTF. The chain has TRBV2 and TRBJ1-2, with D perhaps matching TRBD1 (5 bases). The CDR3 consists of 13 residues. CDR1 and CDR2 from the germline V gene are SNHLY and FYNNEI. The V and J ends lost 5 bases and 4 bases respectively, with 11 bases between them. Full variable domain (outside the CDR3, taken from reference TRBV2 and TRBJ1-2): EPEVTQTPSHQVTQMGQEVILRCVPISNHLYFYWYRQILGQKVEFLVSFYNNEISEKSEIFDDQFSVERPDGSNFTLKIRSTKLEDSAMYFCASSLDSLYGYTFGSGTRLTVV.

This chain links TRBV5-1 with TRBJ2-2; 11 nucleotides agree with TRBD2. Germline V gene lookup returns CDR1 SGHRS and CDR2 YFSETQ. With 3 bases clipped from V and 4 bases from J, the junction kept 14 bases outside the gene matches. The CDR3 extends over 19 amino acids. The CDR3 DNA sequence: TGCGCCAGCAGCTGGAGGTCTGGTAGCGGGGGGGCCAGCACCGGGGAGCTGTTTTTT. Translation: CASSWRSGSGGASTGELFF.

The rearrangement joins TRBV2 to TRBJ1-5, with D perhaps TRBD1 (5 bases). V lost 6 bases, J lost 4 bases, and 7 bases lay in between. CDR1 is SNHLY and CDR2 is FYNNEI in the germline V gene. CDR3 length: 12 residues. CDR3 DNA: TGTGCCAGCAGAGACAGTAATCAGCCCCAGCATTTT. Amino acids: CASRDSNQPQHF.

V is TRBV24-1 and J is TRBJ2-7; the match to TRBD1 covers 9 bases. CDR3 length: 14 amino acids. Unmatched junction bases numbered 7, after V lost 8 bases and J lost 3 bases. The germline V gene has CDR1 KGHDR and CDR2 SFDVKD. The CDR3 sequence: CATIIRDRVYEQYF. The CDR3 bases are TGTGCCACCATCATCCGGGACAGGGTCTACGAGCAGTACTTC.

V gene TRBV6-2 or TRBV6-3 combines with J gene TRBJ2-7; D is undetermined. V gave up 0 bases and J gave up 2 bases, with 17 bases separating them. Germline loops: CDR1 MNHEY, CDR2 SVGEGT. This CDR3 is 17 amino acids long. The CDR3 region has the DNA TGTGCCAGCAGTTACTCCCCTAGGCCTTTTCGCCCCTACGAGCAGTACTTC. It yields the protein CASSYSPRPFRPYEQYF.

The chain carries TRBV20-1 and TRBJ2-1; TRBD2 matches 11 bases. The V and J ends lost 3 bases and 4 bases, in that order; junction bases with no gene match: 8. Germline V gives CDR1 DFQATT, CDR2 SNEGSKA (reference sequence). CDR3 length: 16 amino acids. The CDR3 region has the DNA TGCAGTGCTAGTAGCGGGAGGGCGGGAAGGTACAATGAGCAGTTCTTC. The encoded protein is CSASSGRAGRYNEQFF.

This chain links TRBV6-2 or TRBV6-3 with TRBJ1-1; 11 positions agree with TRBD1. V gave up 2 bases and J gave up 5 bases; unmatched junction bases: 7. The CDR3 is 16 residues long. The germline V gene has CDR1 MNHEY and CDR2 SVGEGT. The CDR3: CASSYGWRDRGTEAFF. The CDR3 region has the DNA TGTGCCAGCAGTTACGGCTGGAGGGACAGGGGGACTGAAGCTTTCTTT.

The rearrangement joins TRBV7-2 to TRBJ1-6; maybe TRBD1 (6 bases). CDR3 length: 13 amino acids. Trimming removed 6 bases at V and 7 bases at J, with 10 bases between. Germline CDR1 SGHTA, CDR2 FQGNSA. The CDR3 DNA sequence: TGTGCCAGCAGGCGGACAGTCAATTCACCCCTCCACTTT. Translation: CASRRTVNSPLHF.

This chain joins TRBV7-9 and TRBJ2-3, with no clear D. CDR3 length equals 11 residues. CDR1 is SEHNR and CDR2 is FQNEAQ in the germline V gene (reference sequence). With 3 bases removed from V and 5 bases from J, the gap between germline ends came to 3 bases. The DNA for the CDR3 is TGTGCCAGCAGCTTTAAAGATACGCAGTATTTT. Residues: CASSFKDTQYF.

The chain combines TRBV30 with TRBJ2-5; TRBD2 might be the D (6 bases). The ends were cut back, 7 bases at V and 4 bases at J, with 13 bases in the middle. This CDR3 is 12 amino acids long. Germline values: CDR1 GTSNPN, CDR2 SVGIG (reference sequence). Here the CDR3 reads CAFGDFRETQYF. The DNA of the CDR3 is TGTGCCTTCGGGGACTTCAGAGAGACCCAGTACTTC.

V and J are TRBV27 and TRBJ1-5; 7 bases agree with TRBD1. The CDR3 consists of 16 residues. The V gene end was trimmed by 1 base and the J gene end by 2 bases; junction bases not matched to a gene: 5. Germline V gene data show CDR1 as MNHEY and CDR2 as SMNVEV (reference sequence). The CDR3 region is CASSLWAGGGNQPQHF. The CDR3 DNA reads TGTGCCAGCAGTTTATGGGCAGGGGGAGGCAATCAGCCCCAGCATTTT.

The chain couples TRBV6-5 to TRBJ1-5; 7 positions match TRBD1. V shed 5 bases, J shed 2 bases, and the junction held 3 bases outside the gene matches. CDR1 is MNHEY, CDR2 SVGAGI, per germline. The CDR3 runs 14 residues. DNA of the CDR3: TGTGCCAGCAGTCAAACAGGGGGCAATCAGCCCCAGCATTTT. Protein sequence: CASSQTGGNQPQHF.

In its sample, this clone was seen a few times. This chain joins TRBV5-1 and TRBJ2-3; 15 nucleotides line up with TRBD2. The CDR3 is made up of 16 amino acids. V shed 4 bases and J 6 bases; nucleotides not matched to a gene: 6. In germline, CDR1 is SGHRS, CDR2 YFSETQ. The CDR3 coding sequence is TGCGCCAGCAGCAGGGGACTAGCGGGGGGAGGGGATACGCAGTATTTT. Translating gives CASSRGLAGGGDTQYF. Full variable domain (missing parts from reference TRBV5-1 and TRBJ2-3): KAGVTQTPRYLIKTRGQQVTLSCSPISGHRSVSWYQQTPGQGLQFLFEYFSETQRNKGNFPGRFSGRQFSNSRSEMNVSTLELGDSALYLCASSRGLAGGGDTQYFGPGTRLTVL.